This T cell receptor (beta chain) was profiled in a study of blood T cells in healthy people across ages (dated by TCRdb to 2013 to 2016). Describing the broader study: In model experiments, roughly one uniquely barcoded TCR beta cDNA molecule per two T cells was captured by template switching. Age-related changes in TCR beta repertoire diversity were measured in the study by deep sequencing normalized with unique cDNA molecular identifiers. The donors were divided into four age groups: young (average around 17 years), middle-aged (about 40), aged (roughly 60) and long-lived (82). To avoid experimental bias, donors of different ages were spread randomly across the sequencing lanes. Using the same blood draw, the study looked at two additional independent replicas of 1 million unique cDNA reads for two donors, one aged 18 to 30 and the other aged 80 or older. What the authors observed across the whole study: Observed TCR beta diversity per million T cells fell roughly linearly with age, and a significant reduction was already apparent by age about 43. Estimates of total diversity based on one million sequenced T cells were regarded as lower bounds and as underestimates. Because the CMV infection status of the donors was unknown, age-related changes in expanded clonotypes may potentially have been confounded. Since profiling was done on bulk unsorted PBMCs, naive and antigen-experienced compartments could not be conclusively compared. A strong correlation was found between observed TCR beta diversity and the percentage of naive T cells measured by flow cytometry. Compared with the aged group, the long-lived group had more naive CD4+ T cells, fewer expanded clones and increased TCR diversity, suggesting age selection.

Preparation of the library involved 5' RACE. The reads were generated on an Illumina HiSeq 2500. A second roughly 6 to 11 cycle PCR used a sample-barcoded 5' primer and a J-beta primer mix. A template-switch 5' adaptor carrying 12 random nucleotides introduced a unique molecular identifier onto each TCR beta cDNA molecule. Each sample yielded at least 2.5 million CDR3-containing paired-end reads. All of the RNA was converted into first-strand cDNA using the Mint cDNA synthesis kit, with a TRBC-specific oligonucleotide serving as the primer. After uracil-DNA glycosylase treatment, a first 18-cycle PCR used universal primers M1SS and BC2_uni_R on all cDNA. Per the original workflow: Each sample was normalized by randomly selecting 1 million high-quality reads, each carrying a distinct molecular identifier. Reads with shared molecular identifiers were discarded instead of being binned into consensus sequences. CDR3 identification, clonotype clustering and error correction used MiTCR with a Q25 quality threshold and the strictest error-elimination algorithm. A nonparametric unseen species model using Euler transformation provided a lower-bound estimate of total TCR beta diversity. In TCRdb, the public reads were trimmed at Q25 with fastp and aligned with MiXCR, with productive beta chains retained. Identical CDR3 protein sequences are pooled into one entry, listed with their most common genes and DNA. The V and J calls shown here were made by TCRdb, not taken from the authors' results. The sample table lists approximately 670,000 distinct CDR3 sequences, about 43% of them with a count of one. The top ten clones comprise around 30% of the sample.

The donors were about 40 Caucasian individuals from Russia, aged about 6 to 100 years, who were systemically healthy. Roughly 10 milliliters of peripheral blood were collected from each donor into EDTA-treated Vacutainer tubes. Ficoll-Paque density-gradient centrifugation was used to isolate PBMCs, with at least 6.5 million obtained per sample. Total RNA was extracted from PBMCs with Trizol reagent, with at least 5 micrograms obtained per sample. Naive CD45RAhigh/CD27high T cell percentages were measured by flow cytometry on a PBMC aliquot from every donor. The trim is 3 bases for V and 6 bases for J, with a gap of 15 bases between the germline ends. The germline V gene yields MDHEN for CDR1 and SYDVKM for CDR2. From the cysteine through the phenylalanine, the CDR3 covers 15 amino acids. The retained sequence is limited to the CDR3, 45 bases, with the frame set at the first base. Concerning this clonotype itself: It has no known antigen specificity. Base qualities are missing; no much larger clone stands one base away.

Rearrangement joined TRBV28 to TRBJ1-5; a tentative D call is TRBD1 (6 bases match). This TCR was sampled from a man older than 75 in good health. Sequencing input: blood. The nucleotide sequence is given as TGTGCCAGCAGTTTTTTACGAACCAGGGGTCAGCCCCAGCATTTT. Its product reads: CASSFLRTRGQPQHF.